This T cell receptor beta chain was sequenced for a study of T cell repertoires in cytomegalovirus infection. Study-level points and caveats: There were HLA-C-restricted CMV-specific TCR beta clonotypes dominating the ex vivo response.

Germline V gene sequence: CDR1 SGHAT, CDR2 FQNNGV. V was shortened by 3 bases and J by 3 bases, with 12 bases between the two germline ends. This CDR3 is built from 15 residues. TCRdb reprocessed the reads with MiXCR, giving one entry per CDR3 protein. The sample contains about a million distinct CDR3 sequences, under 40% of which appear only once. Concerning this clonotype: Its antigen is as yet unknown.

The source material was cultured CD8+ T cells from PBMCs, sampled from culture after CMV antigen stimulation. The receptor comes from a human donor in good health (CMV status not recorded). Some clones in this sample may be carry-over from other donors' samples. The V gene is TRBV11-2, the J gene TRBJ1-5, with D uncertain. The CDR3: CASSLGRTNNQPQHF. In nucleotides, the CDR3 is TGTGCCAGCAGCTTGGGCAGAACCAACAATCAGCCCCAGCATTTT.